This T cell receptor beta chain was identified during a study of response to subunit inactivated influenza vaccine. General study points: There was a suggestion from the authors that each seasonal influenza vaccination recruits few new T cells.

From the RT-PCR reads, TCRdb called clonotypes with MiXCR, one entry per CDR3 protein. The table records around 760,000 distinct CDR3 sequences, around 13% of them present only once. This clonotype was picked up a small number of times. The antigen is not known. This clonotype was obtained from a man aged 50 to 59 who received an inactivated influenza vaccine. This material consisted of PBMCs from blood, taken less than 15 days before vaccination.

Here the CDR3 DNA reads TGCGCCAGCAGCTTTCATCCGGTCGACAGACCTGAAGCTTTCTTT. Protein: CASSFHPVDRPEAFF. The genes are TRBV5-1 and TRBJ1-1; tentative D call: TRBD1 (5 bases). Per germline, CDR1 SGHRS and CDR2 YFSETQ. V lost 2 bases and J lost 6, with 17 bases in between. The CDR3 has 15 amino acids.